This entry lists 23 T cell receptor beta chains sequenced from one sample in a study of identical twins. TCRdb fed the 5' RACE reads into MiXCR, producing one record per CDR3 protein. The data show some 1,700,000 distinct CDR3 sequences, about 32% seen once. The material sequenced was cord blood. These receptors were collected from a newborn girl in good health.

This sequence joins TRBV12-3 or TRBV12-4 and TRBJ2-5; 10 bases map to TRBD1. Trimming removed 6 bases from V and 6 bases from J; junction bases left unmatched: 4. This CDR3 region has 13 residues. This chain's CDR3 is CASSTGQGQTQYF. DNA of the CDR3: TGTGCCAGCAGCACGGGACAGGGGCAGACCCAGTACTTC.

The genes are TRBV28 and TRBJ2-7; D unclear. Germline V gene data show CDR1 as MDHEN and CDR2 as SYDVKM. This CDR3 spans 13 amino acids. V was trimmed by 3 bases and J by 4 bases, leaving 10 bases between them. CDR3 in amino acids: CASSFPRRYEQYF. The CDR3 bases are TGTGCCAGCAGTTTTCCCCGGCGATACGAGCAGTACTTC. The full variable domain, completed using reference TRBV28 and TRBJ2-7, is DVKVTQSSRYLVKRTGEKVFLECVQDMDHENMFWYRQDPGLGLRLIYFSYDVKMKEKGDIPEGYSVSREKKERFSLILESASTNQTSMYLCASSFPRRYEQYFGPGTRLTVT.

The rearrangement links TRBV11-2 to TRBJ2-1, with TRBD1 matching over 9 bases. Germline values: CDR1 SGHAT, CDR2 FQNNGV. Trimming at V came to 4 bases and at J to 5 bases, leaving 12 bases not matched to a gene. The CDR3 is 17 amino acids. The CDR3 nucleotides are TGTGCCAGCAGCTCCTTCCGGGACAGGGCTCCTCACAATGAGCAGTTCTTC. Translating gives CASSSFRDRAPHNEQFF.

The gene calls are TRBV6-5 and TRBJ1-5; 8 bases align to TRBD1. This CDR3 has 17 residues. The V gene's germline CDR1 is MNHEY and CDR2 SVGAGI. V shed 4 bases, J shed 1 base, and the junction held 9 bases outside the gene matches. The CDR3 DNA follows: TGTGCCAGCAGTTCAGGACAGGGCCTTGGAAGCAATCAGCCCCAGCATTTT. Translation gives CASSSGQGLGSNQPQHF.

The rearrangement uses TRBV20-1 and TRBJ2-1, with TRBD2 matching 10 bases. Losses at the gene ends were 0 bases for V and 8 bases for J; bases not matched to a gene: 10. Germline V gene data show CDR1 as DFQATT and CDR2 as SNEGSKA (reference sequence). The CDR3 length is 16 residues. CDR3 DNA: TGCAGTGCTAGAGATCTGCTAGCGGGAGTATTAGATGAGCAGTTCTTC. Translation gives CSARDLLAGVLDEQFF.

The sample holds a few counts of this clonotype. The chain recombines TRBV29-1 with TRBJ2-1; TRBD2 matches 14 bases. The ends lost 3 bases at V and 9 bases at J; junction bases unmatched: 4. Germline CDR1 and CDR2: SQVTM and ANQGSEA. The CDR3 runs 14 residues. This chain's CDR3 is CSVETSGGASEQFF. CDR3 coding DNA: TGCAGCGTTGAGACTAGCGGGGGGGCGAGTGAGCAGTTCTTC.

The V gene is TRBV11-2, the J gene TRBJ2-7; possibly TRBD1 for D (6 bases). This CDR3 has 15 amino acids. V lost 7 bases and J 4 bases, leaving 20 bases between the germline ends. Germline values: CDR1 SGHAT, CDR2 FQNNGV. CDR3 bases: TGTGCCAGCACCCATCCCAGAACAGGGCGTTACGAGCAGTACTTC. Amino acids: CASTHPRTGRYEQYF.

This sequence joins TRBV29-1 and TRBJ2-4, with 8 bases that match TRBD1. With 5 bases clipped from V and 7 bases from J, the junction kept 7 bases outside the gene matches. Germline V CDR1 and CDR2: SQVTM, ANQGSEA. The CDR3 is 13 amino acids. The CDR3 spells CSVNQGAGNIQYF. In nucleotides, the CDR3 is TGCAGCGTTAATCAGGGGGCAGGGAACATTCAGTACTTC.

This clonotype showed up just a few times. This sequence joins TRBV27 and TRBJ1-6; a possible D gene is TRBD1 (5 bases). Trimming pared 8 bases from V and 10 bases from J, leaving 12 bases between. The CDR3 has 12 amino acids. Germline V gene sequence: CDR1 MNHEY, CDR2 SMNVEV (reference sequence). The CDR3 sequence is CASHRQGSPLHF. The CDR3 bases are TGTGCCAGCCACAGGCAGGGCTCACCCCTCCACTTT.

DNA of the CDR3: TGTGCCAGCAGTTTATCAGGGGACTGGGAAGCTTTCTTT. It yields the protein CASSLSGDWEAFF. The chain is built from TRBV12-3 or TRBV12-4 and TRBJ1-1; D possibly corresponds to TRBD1 (6 bases). V was clipped by 2 bases and J by 8 bases, with 12 bases between them. The CDR3 is 13 residues long.

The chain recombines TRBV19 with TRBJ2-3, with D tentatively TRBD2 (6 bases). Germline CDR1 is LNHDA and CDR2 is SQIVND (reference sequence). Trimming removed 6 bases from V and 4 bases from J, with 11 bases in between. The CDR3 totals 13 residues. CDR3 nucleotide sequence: TGTGCCAGTAGGTTGGAGGGTTCAGATACGCAGTATTTT. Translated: CASRLEGSDTQYF.

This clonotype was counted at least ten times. CDR3 residues: CSAAKNLAGRNIQYF. CDR3 in DNA: TGCAGTGCTGCAAAAAACCTAGCGGGAAGAAACATTCAGTACTTC. The chain is built from TRBV20-1 and TRBJ2-4; TRBD2 matches 9 bases. There are 15 residues in the CDR3. Germline CDR1 DFQATT, CDR2 SNEGSKA (reference sequence). V dropped 5 bases and J dropped 6; count of bases not matched to a gene: 11.

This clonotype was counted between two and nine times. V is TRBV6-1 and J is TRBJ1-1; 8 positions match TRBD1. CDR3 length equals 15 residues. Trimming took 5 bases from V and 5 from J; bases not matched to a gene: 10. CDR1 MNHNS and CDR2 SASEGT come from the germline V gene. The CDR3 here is CASSSQGAGETEAFF. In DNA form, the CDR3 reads TGTGCCAGCAGTTCTCAGGGGGCCGGGGAGACTGAAGCTTTCTTT.

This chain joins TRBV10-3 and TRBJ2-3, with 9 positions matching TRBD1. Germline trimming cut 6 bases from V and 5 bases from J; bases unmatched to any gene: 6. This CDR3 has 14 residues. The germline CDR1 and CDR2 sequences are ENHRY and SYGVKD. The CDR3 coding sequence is TGTGCCATCAGGGACAGGGGTTATAAAGATACGCAGTATTTT. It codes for CAIRDRGYKDTQYF.

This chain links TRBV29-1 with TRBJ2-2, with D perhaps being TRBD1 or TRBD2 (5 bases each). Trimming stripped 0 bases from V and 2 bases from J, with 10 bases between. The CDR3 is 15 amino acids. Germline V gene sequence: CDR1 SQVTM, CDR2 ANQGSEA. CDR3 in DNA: TGCAGCGTTGAAGATCTGAGGGGTAACACCGGGGAGCTGTTTTTT. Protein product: CSVEDLRGNTGELFF.

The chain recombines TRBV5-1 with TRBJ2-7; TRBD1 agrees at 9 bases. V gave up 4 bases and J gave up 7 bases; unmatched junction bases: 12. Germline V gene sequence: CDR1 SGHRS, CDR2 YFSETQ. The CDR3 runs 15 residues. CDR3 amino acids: CASSPYRGQGNEQYF. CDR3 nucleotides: TGCGCCAGCAGCCCCTACAGGGGGCAGGGCAATGAGCAGTACTTC.

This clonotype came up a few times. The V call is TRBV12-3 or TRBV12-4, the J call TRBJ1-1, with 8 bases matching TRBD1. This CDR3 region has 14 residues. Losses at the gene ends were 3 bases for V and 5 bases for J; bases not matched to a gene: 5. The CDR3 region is CASSFTGGVTEAFF. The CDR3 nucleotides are TGTGCCAGCAGTTTCACAGGGGGGGTTACTGAAGCTTTCTTT.

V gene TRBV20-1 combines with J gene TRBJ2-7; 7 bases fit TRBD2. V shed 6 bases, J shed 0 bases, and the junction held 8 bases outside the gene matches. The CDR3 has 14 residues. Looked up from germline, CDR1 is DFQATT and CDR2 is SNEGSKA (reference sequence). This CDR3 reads CSAEGRGDSYEQYF. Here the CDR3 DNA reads TGCAGTGCCGAAGGGAGGGGTGACTCCTACGAGCAGTACTTC.

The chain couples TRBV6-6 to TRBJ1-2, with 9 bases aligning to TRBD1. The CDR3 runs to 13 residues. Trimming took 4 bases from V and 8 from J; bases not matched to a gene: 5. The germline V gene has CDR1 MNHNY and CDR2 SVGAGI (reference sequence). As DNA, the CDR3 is TGTGCCAGCAGTTTTCGACAGGGGGAAGGCTACACCTTC. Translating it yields CASSFRQGEGYTF.

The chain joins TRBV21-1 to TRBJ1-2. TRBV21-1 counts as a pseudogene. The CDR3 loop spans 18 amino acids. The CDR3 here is CASSKYVRVLSSNYGYTF. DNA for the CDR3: TGTGCCAGCAGCAAATATGTGAGGGTACTCTCTTCTAACTATGGCTACACCTTC.

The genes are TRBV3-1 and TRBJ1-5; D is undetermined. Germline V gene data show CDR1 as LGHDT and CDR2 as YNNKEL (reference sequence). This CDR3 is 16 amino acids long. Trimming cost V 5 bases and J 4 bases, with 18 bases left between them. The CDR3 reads CASSFQSISGNQPQHF. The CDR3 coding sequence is TGTGCCAGCAGCTTTCAATCGATAAGCGGAAATCAGCCCCAGCATTTT.

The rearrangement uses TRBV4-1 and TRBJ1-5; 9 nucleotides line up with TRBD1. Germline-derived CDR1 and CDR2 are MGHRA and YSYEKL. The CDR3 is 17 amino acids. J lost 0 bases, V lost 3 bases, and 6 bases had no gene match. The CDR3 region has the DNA TGCGCCAGCAGCCAGCCTACAGGGGGCTATAGCAATCAGCCCCAGCATTTT. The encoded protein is CASSQPTGGYSNQPQHF.

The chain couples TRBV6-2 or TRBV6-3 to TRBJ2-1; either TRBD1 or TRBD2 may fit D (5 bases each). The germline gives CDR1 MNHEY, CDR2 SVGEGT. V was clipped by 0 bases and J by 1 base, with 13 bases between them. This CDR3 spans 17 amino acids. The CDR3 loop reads CASSYSPRGPSYNEQFF. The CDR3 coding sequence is TGTGCCAGCAGTTACTCCCCCCGGGGCCCTTCCTACAATGAGCAGTTCTTC.